This T cell receptor (beta chain) was obtained from a study of blood T cell repertoires in COVID-19 (dated by TCRdb to the early 2020s). In terms of the full investigation: Samples from collaborators originated in the United States, Italy and Spain and spanned both the acute and convalescent phases of COVID-19. Deeply sampled blood TCRbeta repertoires from subjects exposed to, actively infected with, or recovered from COVID-19 were included in the dataset. The samples were drawn from the first 160 participants of the ongoing ImmuneRACE study and from 1,254 subjects provided by 6 global collaborators. The sample metadata nearly always contained a de-identified subject ID, COVID-19 status, age in years and sex. The repertoires were released in a freely available public database intended as a resource for research on the immune response to SARS-CoV-2. The prospective study material was composed of cDNA or gDNA derived from T cells, B-cell-depleted T cells, or PBMCs. Where available, HLA class I and class II types were taken from metadata supplied by the sample provider and were not determined by assay-based typing.

As for this clone: Which antigen it targets is not known. One junction end disagrees with the germline gene, perhaps due to a read error.

Each collaborating institution followed its own protocols to collect whole blood in K2EDTA tubes. For TCRbeta analysis, collaborators shipped samples as frozen whole blood, isolated PBMCs, or DNA extracted from either of those sample types. TCRbeta CDR3 regions were amplified from genomic DNA using the immunoSEQ Assay, a bias-controlled multiplex PCR. As for the original processing: Nucleated cell counts per sample were estimated from amplification of reference gene primers within the assay. To quantify the absolute abundance of each unique TCRbeta CDR3 rearrangement, sequence reads were collapsed and filtered. Productive Simpson clonality was computed per sample as the square root of Simpson's diversity index over productive rearrangements. TCRdb mirrors the immuneACCESS table, restricted to in-frame sequences. Some clones are absent from its copies; in checked studies, under half trace to an unresolved V gene, and the reason for the others is unknown. Clone size and the V and J calls come from that table; the DNA yielded D and trimming. The table for this sample lists some 340,000 clones; about four fifths of them were counted only once. The top ten constitute about 3% of the sample.

The cysteine opens and the phenylalanine closes a CDR3 of 11 amino acids. The retained sequence is limited to the CDR3, 33 bases, with the frame set at the first base. The germline V gene (reference sequence) provides CDR1 MNHNY and CDR2 SVGAGI. Summary of the overall study and its limitations: The amount of clinical and demographic metadata varied by source and participant and was provided uncurated.

The V and J segments used are TRBV6-6 and TRBJ2-1; TRBD2 is possibly the D segment (5 matching bases). The source is a young man with active or convalescent COVID-19. The sample was peripheral blood. The CDR3 protein is CASSYATNLVF. The DNA is as follows: TGTGCCAGCAGTTACGCGACTAACTTGGTCTTC.